A selection of T cell receptor beta chains follows, all from one sample in a study of blood T cell repertoires in COVID-19. Some clones are missing from TCRdb's copy, which holds only in-frame ones; the method was immunoSEQ multiplex PCR. The data hold just over 75,000 clones, with less than 90% observed a single time. The sequenced sample consisted of peripheral blood. The receptors derive from a man between 50 and 59 years old with acute or convalescent COVID-19. Each CDR3 is given with its conserved first and last residue. A D gene is named only where the DNA matches it firmly. Size values are once, few and many counts, or a class for expanded clones, and some rows have none.

clone_size d_call j_call v_call cdr3_aa cdr3_nt
once NA TRBJ1-2 TRBV5-6 CASSWARAVGGYTF TGTGCCAGCAGCTGGGCGAGGGCTGTAGGGGGCTACACCTTC
NA NA TRBJ2-7 TRBV6-5 CASSRNSGSSYEQYF TGTGCCAGCAGTCGGAATAGCGGAAGCTCCTACGAGCAGTACTTC
NA TRBD2 TRBJ2-3 TRBV29-1 CSTGGASGSFGTQYF TGCAGCACCGGAGGGGCTAGCGGGAGTTTCGGTACGCAGTATTTT
NA NA TRBJ1-2 TRBV7-9 CASTLRQSYGYTF TGTGCCAGCACCCTCCGCCAGTCCTATGGCTACACCTTC
many TRBD1 TRBJ2-7 TRBV2 CASSRGQGEQYF TGTGCCAGCAGTAGGGGACAGGGAGAGCAGTACTTC
once NA TRBJ1-1 TRBV4-3 CASSQVPDRVNTEAFF TGCGCCAGCAGCCAAGTTCCCGACCGGGTGAACACTGAAGCTTTCTTT
NA TRBD1 TRBJ2-4 TRBV4-1 CASSPLGQGGDKNIQYF TGCGCCAGCAGCCCCCTGGGACAGGGGGGAGACAAAAACATTCAGTACTTC
NA TRBD1 TRBJ2-7 TRBV7-9 CASTPGQGAYEQYF TGTGCCAGCACTCCGGGACAGGGGGCCTACGAGCAGTACTTC
NA NA TRBJ1-2 TRBV6-5 CATGWGRGDGYTF TGTGCCACCGGTTGGGGCAGGGGAGACGGCTACACCTTC
NA NA TRBJ2-2 TRBV4-2 CASSQATGTNTGELFF TGTGCCAGCAGCCAGGCGACCGGGACAAACACCGGGGAGCTGTTTTTT
NA NA TRBJ1-1 TRBV19 CASPSPGTRGSTEAFF TGTGCCAGCCCGAGTCCCGGGACAAGAGGATCCACTGAAGCTTTCTTT
NA NA TRBJ1-2 TRBV6-5 CASSSRGGRGYGYTF TGTGCCAGCAGTTCCCGGGGGGGACGAGGCTATGGCTACACCTTC
NA NA TRBJ2-5 TRBV11-3 CASSLGRVRGETQYF TGTGCCAGCAGCCTAGGCCGTGTCAGGGGAGAGACCCAGTACTTC
NA TRBD2 TRBJ2-1 TRBV6-5 CASRKLADTYNEQFF TGTGCCAGCAGAAAACTAGCGGATACCTACAATGAGCAGTTCTTC
NA NA TRBJ1-3 TRBV7-2 CASSLESLSPTGNTIYF TGTGCCAGCAGCTTAGAGAGTCTTTCCCCCACTGGAAACACCATATATTTT
NA TRBD1 TRBJ1-1 TRBV28 CASSFLTGSRTEAFF TGTGCCAGCAGTTTCCTGACAGGGTCGCGCACTGAAGCTTTCTTT
NA NA TRBJ1-2 TRBV24-1 CATSGGPGIYGYTF TGTGCCACCAGTGGGGGTCCCGGGATCTATGGCTACACCTTC
NA TRBD1 TRBJ2-7 TRBV18 CASSLDRVSSYEQYF TGTGCCAGCTCGCTAGACAGGGTTAGCTCCTACGAGCAGTACTTC
NA NA TRBJ2-1 TRBV4-3 CASSQDSVYNEQFF TGCGCCAGCAGCCAAGATTCCGTCTACAATGAGCAGTTCTTC
NA NA TRBJ2-7 TRBV12-5 CASTSVTPPGHYEQYF TGTGCTAGTACTTCAGTAACCCCACCAGGGCACTACGAGCAGTACTTC
NA NA TRBJ2-2 TRBV30 CAWKVAVNTGELFF TGTGCCTGGAAGGTAGCAGTTAACACCGGGGAGCTGTTTTTT
NA TRBD2 TRBJ2-1 TRBV6-2/TRBV6-3 CASSDSGLVYNEQFF TGTGCCAGCAGTGATAGTGGACTAGTATACAATGAGCAGTTCTTC
NA TRBD1 TRBJ2-4 TRBV9 CASSVEGTGNIQYF TGTGCCAGCAGCGTAGAGGGGACAGGGAACATTCAGTACTTC
NA TRBD1 TRBJ2-5 TRBV7-9 CASSPRGTGGGETQYF TGTGCCAGCAGCCCCAGGGGGACAGGGGGCGGAGAGACCCAGTACTTC
once NA TRBJ2-3 TRBV21-1 CASSKEGQGQITDTQYF TGTGCCAGCAGCAAAGAGGGACAGGGTCAAATCACAGATACGCAGTATTTT
NA NA TRBJ2-5 TRBV7-9 CASSLGLGEQETQYF TGTGCCAGCAGCTTAGGACTAGGGGAACAAGAGACCCAGTACTTC
NA NA TRBJ2-2 TRBV9 CASSVYGSGELFF TGTGCCAGCAGCGTATATGGCTCCGGGGAGCTGTTTTTT
NA NA TRBJ2-3 TRBV29-1 CSVAHTDTQYF TGCAGCGTTGCCCACACAGATACGCAGTATTTT
NA TRBD2 TRBJ2-2 TRBV6-4 CASSDGAGGPNTGELFF TGTGCCAGCAGTGACGGTGCGGGGGGGCCGAACACCGGGGAGCTGTTTTTT
NA NA TRBJ2-5 TRBV7-3 CASSSTGRETQYF TGTGCCAGCAGCTCGACAGGAAGGGAGACCCAGTACTTC
NA TRBD2 TRBJ2-1 TRBV18 CASSPPGLGSSYNEQFF TGTGCCAGCTCACCGCCGGGACTAGGAAGCTCCTACAATGAGCAGTTCTTC
once NA TRBJ2-7 TRBV4-2 CASSQLATSYEQYF TGTGCCAGCAGCCAACTAGCGACCTCCTACGAGCAGTACTTC
NA TRBD1 TRBJ2-2 TRBV5-4 CASSLTGGTGELFF TGTGCCAGCAGTCTTACAGGGGGCACCGGGGAGCTGTTTTTT
NA TRBD1 TRBJ1-6 TRBV27 CASSSGQGVVSPLHF TGTGCCAGCAGTTCTGGACAGGGGGTCGTTTCACCCCTCCACTTT
NA NA TRBJ1-6 TRBV30 CAWSVIQSYNSPLHF TGTGCCTGGAGTGTAATCCAGTCCTATAATTCACCCCTCCACTTT
NA NA TRBJ2-7 TRBV5-1 CASSLATDSYEQYF TGCGCCAGCAGCTTGGCGACAGACTCCTACGAGCAGTACTTC
NA NA TRBJ2-3 TRBV27 CASSFVSRGADTQYF TGTGCCAGCAGTTTTGTTTCCAGGGGAGCAGATACGCAGTATTTT
NA NA TRBJ2-7 TRBV4-1 CASSQETVSVKNEQYF TGCGCCAGCAGCCAAGAGACAGTGTCGGTAAAAAACGAGCAGTACTTC
NA TRBD2 TRBJ2-1 TRBV7-9 CASSLSGGTPFF TGTGCCAGCAGCCTCAGCGGGGGCACTCCGTTCTTC
NA NA TRBJ2-3 TRBV10-3 CAISGERRLTDTQYF TGTGCCATCAGTGGGGAGCGGAGACTCACAGATACGCAGTATTTT
NA TRBD1 TRBJ2-7 TRBV10-3 CAISDRGSFYEQYF TGTGCCATCAGTGACAGGGGGTCCTTCTACGAGCAGTACTTC
NA TRBD1 TRBJ1-6 TRBV9 CASSAGQGKNSPLHF TGTGCCAGCAGCGCCGGACAGGGAAAGAATTCACCCCTCCACTTT
NA TRBD1 TRBJ2-7 TRBV2 CASRPDREVEQYF TGTGCCAGCAGACCGGACAGGGAGGTCGAGCAGTACTTC
NA NA TRBJ2-5 TRBV19 CASRRAGGYWETQYF TGTGCCAGTAGGAGGGCAGGAGGGTATTGGGAGACCCAGTACTTC
NA NA TRBJ1-1 TRBV6-5 CASHREMNTEAFF TGTGCCAGCCACAGGGAGATGAACACTGAAGCTTTCTTT
NA TRBD1 TRBJ1-4 TRBV7-2 CASSGQGSPSEKLFF TGTGCCAGCAGCGGACAGGGGAGTCCCAGTGAAAAACTGTTTTTT
NA TRBD2 TRBJ2-7 TRBV7-8 CASSHGASGTYEQYF TGTGCCAGCAGCCATGGGGCTAGCGGGACCTACGAGCAGTACTTC
NA NA TRBJ2-1 TRBV11-2 CASSTLGRLASNNEQFF TGTGCCAGCAGCACGCTTGGGAGGCTAGCGTCGAACAATGAGCAGTTCTTC
NA NA TRBJ2-3 TRBV19 CASRPRGAQGVTDTQYF TGTGCCAGTAGACCAAGGGGGGCGCAGGGGGTTACAGATACGCAGTATTTT
NA TRBD1 TRBJ1-5 TRBV18 CASSPPGDSLGNQPQHF TGTGCCAGCTCACCACCGGGGGACAGCCTTGGAAATCAGCCCCAGCATTTT
NA NA TRBJ1-1 TRBV19 CASRPLTGNTEAFF TGTGCCAGTAGGCCGCTTACAGGGAACACTGAAGCTTTCTTT
NA NA TRBJ2-7 TRBV5-6 CASSLQGTHEQYF TGTGCCAGCAGCTTGCAGGGGACCCACGAGCAGTACTTC
NA TRBD1 TRBJ1-1 TRBV7-2 CASSRQGIDTEAFF TGTGCCAGCAGTCGACAGGGAATTGACACTGAAGCTTTCTTT
NA TRBD2 TRBJ2-2 TRBV19 CASSIKAGGNTGELFF TGTGCCAGTAGTATAAAGGCGGGGGGGAACACCGGGGAGCTGTTTTTT
NA NA TRBJ2-1 TRBV24-1 CATSDPSQYNEQFF TGTGCCACCAGTGACCCTTCACAGTACAATGAGCAGTTCTTC
NA TRBD1 TRBJ2-5 TRBV2 CASRKDRLEETQYF TGTGCCAGCAGAAAGGACAGGTTGGAAGAGACCCAGTACTTC
few NA TRBJ2-6 TRBV19 CASSMLPSSGANVLTF TGTGCCAGTAGTATGCTGCCGAGCTCTGGGGCCAACGTCCTGACTTTC
NA TRBD2 TRBJ2-4 TRBV19 CASSIGTSGTIKEYF TGTGCCAGTAGTATAGGGACTAGCGGGACCATCAAGGAGTACTTC
NA NA TRBJ1-6 TRBV4-1 CASSPDIVNNSPLHF TGCGCCAGCAGCCCTGATATAGTGAATAATTCACCCCTCCACTTT
NA NA TRBJ1-3 TRBV9 CASSTIQAPLSGNTIYF TGTGCCAGCAGCACCATCCAGGCTCCCCTCTCTGGAAACACCATATATTTT